This T cell receptor (beta chain) was found in a study of CD8 T cells in ankylosing spondylitis. General study findings and limits: A TCR beta motif made of several highly homologous variants seemed typical of ankylosing spondylitis blood. Significant enrichment of disease-linked clones was reportedly seen in matched ankylosing spondylitis synovial fluid. Before this, some motif variants had been reported in reactive arthritis synovial fluid and blood.

TCRdb called the 5' RACE reads again in MiXCR, with one record for every CDR3 protein. Of under 250,000 distinct CDR3 sequences listed, 30% to 40% are singletons. There are 18 residues in the CDR3. J lost 3 bases, V lost 3 bases, and 8 bases had no gene match. Worth noting for this clonotype: Its antigen is undetermined.

The chain has TRBV12-3 or TRBV12-4 and TRBJ1-4; 12 bases map to TRBD1. This receptor was identified in a male donor with ankylosing spondylitis or in good health (not recorded which). What was sequenced was blood, either unsorted or a sorted T cell fraction (not recorded which). The CDR3 DNA reads as TGTGCCAGCAGTTTTGGGACAGGGGGCGCGGGGGCTAATGAAAAACTGTTTTTT. Amino acids: CASSFGTGGAGANEKLFF.